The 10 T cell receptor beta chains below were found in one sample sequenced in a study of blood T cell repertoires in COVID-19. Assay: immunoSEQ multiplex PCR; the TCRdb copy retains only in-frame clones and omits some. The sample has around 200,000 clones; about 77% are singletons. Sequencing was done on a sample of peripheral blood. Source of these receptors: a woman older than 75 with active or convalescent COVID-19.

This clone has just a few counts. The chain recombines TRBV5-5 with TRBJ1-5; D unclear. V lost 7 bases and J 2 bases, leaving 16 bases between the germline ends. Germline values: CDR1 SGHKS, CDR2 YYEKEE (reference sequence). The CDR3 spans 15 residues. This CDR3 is CASAPNNVGNQPQHF. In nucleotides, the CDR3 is TGTGCCAGCGCCCCTAATAATGTTGGCAATCAGCCCCAGCATTTT. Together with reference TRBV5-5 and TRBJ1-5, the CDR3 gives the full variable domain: DAGVTQSPTHLIKTRGQQVTLRCSPISGHKSVSWYQQVLGQGPQFIFQYYEKEERGRGNFPDRFSARQFPNYSSELNVNALLLGDSALYLCASAPNNVGNQPQHFGDGTRLSIL.

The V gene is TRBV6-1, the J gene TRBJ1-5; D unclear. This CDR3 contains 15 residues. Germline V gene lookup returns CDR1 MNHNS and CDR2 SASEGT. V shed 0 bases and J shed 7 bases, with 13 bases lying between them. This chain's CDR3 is CASSEAWEGRQPQHF. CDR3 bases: TGTGCCAGCAGTGAAGCGTGGGAGGGCAGGCAGCCCCAGCATTTT.

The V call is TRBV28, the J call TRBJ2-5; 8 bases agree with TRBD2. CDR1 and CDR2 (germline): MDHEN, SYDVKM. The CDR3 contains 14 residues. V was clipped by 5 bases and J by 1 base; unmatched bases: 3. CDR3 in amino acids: CASSNLAGQETQYF. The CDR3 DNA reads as TGTGCCAGCAGTAATCTAGCGGGCCAAGAGACCCAGTACTTC.

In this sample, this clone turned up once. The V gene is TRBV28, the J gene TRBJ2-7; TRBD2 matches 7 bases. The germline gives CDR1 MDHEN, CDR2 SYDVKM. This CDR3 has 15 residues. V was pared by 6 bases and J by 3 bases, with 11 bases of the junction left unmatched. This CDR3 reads CASRSPTGGSYEQYF. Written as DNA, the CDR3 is TGTGCCAGCAGGTCCCCGACGGGGGGAAGCTACGAGCAGTACTTC.

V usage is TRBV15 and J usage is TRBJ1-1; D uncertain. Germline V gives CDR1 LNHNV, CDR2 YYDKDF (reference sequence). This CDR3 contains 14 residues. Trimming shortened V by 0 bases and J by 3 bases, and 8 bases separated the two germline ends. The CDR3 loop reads CATSRDTGDTEAFF. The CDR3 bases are TGTGCCACCAGCAGAGATACCGGGGACACTGAAGCTTTCTTT.

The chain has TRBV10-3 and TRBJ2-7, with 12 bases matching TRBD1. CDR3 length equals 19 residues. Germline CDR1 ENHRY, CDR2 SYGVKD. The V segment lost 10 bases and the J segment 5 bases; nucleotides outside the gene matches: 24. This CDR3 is CATTNPVRSQGQGAHEQYF. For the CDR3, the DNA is TGTGCCACGACCAATCCGGTGCGATCCCAGGGACAGGGGGCACACGAGCAGTACTTC.

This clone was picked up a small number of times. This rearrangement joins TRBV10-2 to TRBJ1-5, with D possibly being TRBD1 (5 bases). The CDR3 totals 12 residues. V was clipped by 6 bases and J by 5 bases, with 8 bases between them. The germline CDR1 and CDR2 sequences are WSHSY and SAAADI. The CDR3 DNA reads TGCGCCAGCAGCGACAGAGATCAGCCCCAGCATTTT. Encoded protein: CASSDRDQPQHF.

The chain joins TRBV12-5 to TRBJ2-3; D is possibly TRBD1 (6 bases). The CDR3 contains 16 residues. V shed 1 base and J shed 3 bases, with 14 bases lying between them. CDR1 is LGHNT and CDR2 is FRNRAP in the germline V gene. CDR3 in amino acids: CASGLDNRDTTDTQYF. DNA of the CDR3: TGTGCTAGTGGTTTGGATAACAGGGATACGACAGATACGCAGTATTTT. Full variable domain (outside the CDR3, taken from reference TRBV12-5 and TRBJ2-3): DARVTQTPRHKVTEMGQEVTMRCQPILGHNTVFWYRQTMMQGLELLAYFRNRAPLDDSGMPKDRFSAEMPDATLATLKIQPSEPRDSAVYFCASGLDNRDTTDTQYFGPGTRLTVL.

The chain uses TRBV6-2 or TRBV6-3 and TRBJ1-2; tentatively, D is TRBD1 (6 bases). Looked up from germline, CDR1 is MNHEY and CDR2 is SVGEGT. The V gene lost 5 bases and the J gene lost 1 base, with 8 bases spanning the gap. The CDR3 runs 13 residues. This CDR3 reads CASSLGGNYGYTF. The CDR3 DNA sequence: TGTGCCAGCAGTCTAGGGGGTAACTATGGCTACACCTTC.

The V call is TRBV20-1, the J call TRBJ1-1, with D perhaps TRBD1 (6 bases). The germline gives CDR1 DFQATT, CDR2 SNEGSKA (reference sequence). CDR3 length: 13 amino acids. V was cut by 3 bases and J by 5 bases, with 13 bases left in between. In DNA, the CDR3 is TGCAGTGCTAGTCGGCAGGGGAAAACTGAAGCTTTCTTT. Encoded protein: CSASRQGKTEAFF.